These T cell receptor beta chains were read from a single sample in a study of cytomegalovirus exposure and HLA in healthy donors. Only in-frame clones appear in the TCRdb table, and some are missing; sequencing was by immunoSEQ multiplex PCR. The top ten clones hold 1% of a sample with about 160,000 clones, 85% of them seen once. The sample taken for sequencing was PBMCs. The receptors stem from a boy aged 2-15 years in good health and CMV-seronegative. CDR3s include the opening cysteine and the closing phenylalanine or tryptophan. The D gene is left open where the match is weak. Only some rows state a clone size, as once, few, many or a class for expanded clones.

j_call: TRBJ2-7; d_call: .; clone_size: few; v_call: TRBV6-1; cdr3_nt: TGTGCCAGCAGTCCGGCCGAGGGTTACGAGCAGTACTTC; cdr3_aa: CASSPAEGYEQYF
j_call: TRBJ2-1; d_call: TRBD1; clone_size: .; v_call: TRBV2; cdr3_nt: TGTGCCAGCAGTGCCTCAGGGGGCAATGAGCAGTTCTTC; cdr3_aa: CASSASGGNEQFF
j_call: TRBJ1-3; d_call: .; clone_size: .; v_call: TRBV6-1; cdr3_nt: TGTGCCAGCCAGAGGGGGGGGTCTGGAAACACCATATATTTT; cdr3_aa: CASQRGGSGNTIYF
j_call: TRBJ2-1; d_call: TRBD1; clone_size: .; v_call: TRBV7-8; cdr3_nt: TGTGCCAGCAGCTTATCCCAGGGGGCGGGGAATGAGCAGTTCTTC; cdr3_aa: CASSLSQGAGNEQFF
j_call: TRBJ1-4; d_call: .; clone_size: .; v_call: TRBV6-1; cdr3_nt: TGTGCCAGCAGTGGATCCGGGGGGGCCCCTAATGAAAAACTGTTTTTT; cdr3_aa: CASSGSGGAPNEKLFF
j_call: TRBJ2-7; d_call: TRBD2; clone_size: .; v_call: TRBV19; cdr3_nt: TGTGCCAGTAGATTCCGGGGGGAATACGAGCAGTACTTC; cdr3_aa: CASRFRGEYEQYF
j_call: TRBJ2-5; d_call: TRBD2; clone_size: .; v_call: TRBV7-9; cdr3_nt: TGTGCCAGCAGCCCCGTAGCGGGCCGGCGGGAGACCCAGTACTTC; cdr3_aa: CASSPVAGRRETQYF
j_call: TRBJ2-2; d_call: .; clone_size: .; v_call: TRBV30; cdr3_nt: TGTGCCTGGGTGGAGAGGGGGAGCACCGGGGAGCTGTTTTTT; cdr3_aa: CAWVERGSTGELFF
j_call: TRBJ1-2; d_call: .; clone_size: .; v_call: TRBV14; cdr3_nt: TGTGCCAGCAGCCAAGTGTCACCGCTCGGTCCCGGCGGCACCTTC; cdr3_aa: CASSQVSPLGPGGTF
j_call: TRBJ2-1; d_call: TRBD2; clone_size: few; v_call: TRBV15; cdr3_nt: TGTGCCACCCAGCGGATGGGCGGGAGGGCCATGGATGAGCAGTTCTTC; cdr3_aa: CATQRMGGRAMDEQFF
j_call: TRBJ2-4; d_call: .; clone_size: .; v_call: TRBV27; cdr3_nt: TGTGCCAGCAGCGGGGGTAGGCTAGCCAAAAACATTCAGTACTTC; cdr3_aa: CASSGGRLAKNIQYF
j_call: TRBJ1-4; d_call: TRBD1; clone_size: once; v_call: TRBV7-6; cdr3_nt: TGTGCCAGCAGCAGTCCGGGACAGGAGATAAGAACAACTAATGAAAAACTGTTTTTT; cdr3_aa: CASSSPGQEIRTTNEKLFF
j_call: TRBJ1-2; d_call: TRBD1; clone_size: .; v_call: TRBV2; cdr3_nt: TGTGCCAGCAGTGAAACGGGGACAGGGCGTATGCGCACCTTC; cdr3_aa: CASSETGTGRMRTF
j_call: TRBJ2-3; d_call: TRBD1; clone_size: .; v_call: TRBV4-1; cdr3_nt: TGCGCCAGCAGCCAAGTTCATCAGGGGGGCACAGATACGCAGTATTTT; cdr3_aa: CASSQVHQGGTDTQYF
j_call: TRBJ1-5; d_call: .; clone_size: .; v_call: TRBV5-1; cdr3_nt: TGCGCCAGCAGAGAGGGGGGGGGCAATCAGCCCCAGCATTTT; cdr3_aa: CASREGGGNQPQHF
j_call: TRBJ1-4; d_call: .; clone_size: .; v_call: TRBV7-9; cdr3_nt: TGTTCCAGCAGCTTAGCCCAGGGAAATGAAAAACTGTTTTTT; cdr3_aa: CSSSLAQGNEKLFF
j_call: TRBJ1-1; d_call: TRBD1; clone_size: once; v_call: TRBV19; cdr3_nt: TGTGCCAGCTCGACAGGGGTGAACACTGAAGCTTTCTTT; cdr3_aa: CASSTGVNTEAFF
j_call: TRBJ1-1; d_call: TRBD1; clone_size: .; v_call: TRBV14; cdr3_nt: TGTGCCAGCAGCCAGTTACAGGGGGCGCTGACTGAAGCTTTCTTT; cdr3_aa: CASSQLQGALTEAFF
j_call: TRBJ2-3; d_call: .; clone_size: .; v_call: TRBV6-1; cdr3_nt: TGTGCCAGCAACCCTAGCGGCACAGATACGCAGTATTTT; cdr3_aa: CASNPSGTDTQYF
j_call: TRBJ2-2; d_call: TRBD1; clone_size: .; v_call: TRBV11-2; cdr3_nt: TGTGCCAGCAGAACTCCCCGGGACAGGGGACCGAACACCGGGGAGCTGTTTTTT; cdr3_aa: CASRTPRDRGPNTGELFF
j_call: TRBJ1-5; d_call: TRBD1; clone_size: .; v_call: TRBV18; cdr3_nt: TGTGCCAGCTCACCAGACAGGGATCAGCCCCAGCATTTT; cdr3_aa: CASSPDRDQPQHF
j_call: TRBJ1-2; d_call: TRBD1; clone_size: .; v_call: TRBV11-2; cdr3_nt: TGTGCCAGCAGCTTAGGGACAGGGGGCCTCGGCTATGGCTACACCTTC; cdr3_aa: CASSLGTGGLGYGYTF
j_call: TRBJ2-5; d_call: .; clone_size: .; v_call: TRBV5-1; cdr3_nt: TGCGCCAGCAGCTTGGCGGGTTCAGAGACCCAGTACTTC; cdr3_aa: CASSLAGSETQYF
j_call: TRBJ2-3; d_call: .; clone_size: .; v_call: TRBV7-6; cdr3_nt: TGTGCCAGCAGCTTAGTTCTAAAAAGCACAGATACGCAGTATTTT; cdr3_aa: CASSLVLKSTDTQYF
j_call: TRBJ1-1; d_call: TRBD1; clone_size: .; v_call: TRBV9; cdr3_nt: TGTGCCAGCAGCGCCGAGGACAGGGTAAACACTGAAGCTTTCTTT; cdr3_aa: CASSAEDRVNTEAFF
j_call: TRBJ2-1; d_call: .; clone_size: .; v_call: TRBV29-1; cdr3_nt: TGCAGCGTTGAAGATCTCCGAGCGAAATTAAATGAGCAGTTCTTC; cdr3_aa: CSVEDLRAKLNEQFF
j_call: TRBJ1-2; d_call: .; clone_size: .; v_call: TRBV7-8; cdr3_nt: TGTGCCAGCAGCCACAGGACACTTAACTATGGCTACACCTTC; cdr3_aa: CASSHRTLNYGYTF
j_call: TRBJ2-2; d_call: .; clone_size: .; v_call: TRBV7-9; cdr3_nt: TGTTCCAGCAGCTGGGGTGCGGGGACGGACACCGGGGAGCTGTTTTTT; cdr3_aa: CSSSWGAGTDTGELFF
j_call: TRBJ2-1; d_call: TRBD2; clone_size: .; v_call: TRBV10-3; cdr3_nt: TGTGCCATCAGCCAGACTAGCGGGAGTGACCACAATGAGCAGTTCTTC; cdr3_aa: CAISQTSGSDHNEQFF
j_call: TRBJ2-7; d_call: TRBD2; clone_size: .; v_call: TRBV7-9; cdr3_nt: TGTGCCAGCAGCTTAGTAGCGGGAGGCCTCTCCTACGAGCAGTACTTC; cdr3_aa: CASSLVAGGLSYEQYF
j_call: TRBJ2-1; d_call: .; clone_size: .; v_call: TRBV5-4; cdr3_nt: TGTGCCAGCAGCTTGTTGGAGGAGCAGTTCTTC; cdr3_aa: CASSLLEEQFF
j_call: TRBJ1-2; d_call: .; clone_size: .; v_call: TRBV29-1; cdr3_nt: TGCAGCGCCCGGACAGAAAACTATGGCTACACCTTC; cdr3_aa: CSARTENYGYTF
j_call: TRBJ1-1; d_call: .; clone_size: .; v_call: TRBV7-2; cdr3_nt: TGTGCCAGCAGCCGTAAACAGGTACTGAACACTGAAGCTTTCTTT; cdr3_aa: CASSRKQVLNTEAFF
j_call: TRBJ1-1; d_call: .; clone_size: .; v_call: TRBV6-1; cdr3_nt: TGTGCCAGCAGTGAAGTGGGGGCAGGGCCTGAAGCTTTCTTT; cdr3_aa: CASSEVGAGPEAFF
j_call: TRBJ1-1; d_call: .; clone_size: .; v_call: TRBV19; cdr3_nt: TGTGCCAGTAGTATACGATCTGACAGGAGGAACACTGAAGCTTTCTTT; cdr3_aa: CASSIRSDRRNTEAFF
j_call: TRBJ1-1; d_call: .; clone_size: .; v_call: TRBV6-6; cdr3_nt: TGTGCCAGCAGTTACTCGGTCAGGGAAGGGGACACTGAAGCTTTCTTT; cdr3_aa: CASSYSVREGDTEAFF
j_call: TRBJ2-5; d_call: .; clone_size: .; v_call: TRBV7-7; cdr3_nt: TGTGCCAGCAGCTTAGACAGGGACGAGACCCAGTACTTC; cdr3_aa: CASSLDRDETQYF
j_call: TRBJ2-3; d_call: TRBD1; clone_size: .; v_call: TRBV5-1; cdr3_nt: TGCGCCAGCAGCGCTGGGACAGGGATAGATACGCAGTATTTT; cdr3_aa: CASSAGTGIDTQYF
j_call: TRBJ1-1; d_call: .; clone_size: .; v_call: TRBV5-1; cdr3_nt: TGCGCCAGCAACCCGGGAGGGATGAGTGAAGCTTTCTTT; cdr3_aa: CASNPGGMSEAFF
j_call: TRBJ2-1; d_call: TRBD2; clone_size: once; v_call: TRBV5-1; cdr3_nt: TGCGCCAGCAGGTCGGGAGGCAATGAGCAGTTCTTC; cdr3_aa: CASRSGGNEQFF
j_call: TRBJ2-1; d_call: .; clone_size: .; v_call: TRBV6-1; cdr3_nt: TGTGCCAGCAGTGAGCACTGGGCCAATGAGCAGTTCTTC; cdr3_aa: CASSEHWANEQFF
j_call: TRBJ2-5; d_call: TRBD2; clone_size: .; v_call: TRBV7-8; cdr3_nt: TGTGCCAGCAGCACCCGACTAGCGGGGGTAGGAGAGACCCAGTACTTC; cdr3_aa: CASSTRLAGVGETQYF
j_call: TRBJ2-6; d_call: .; clone_size: once; v_call: TRBV9; cdr3_nt: TGTGCCAGCAGCGCCCCAGGGCGCTCTGGGGCCAACGTCCTGACTTTC; cdr3_aa: CASSAPGRSGANVLTF
j_call: TRBJ2-1; d_call: TRBD2; clone_size: few; v_call: TRBV28; cdr3_nt: TGTGCCAGCATCCCCACTAGCGGGAAACCCTACAATGAGCAGTTCTTC; cdr3_aa: CASIPTSGKPYNEQFF